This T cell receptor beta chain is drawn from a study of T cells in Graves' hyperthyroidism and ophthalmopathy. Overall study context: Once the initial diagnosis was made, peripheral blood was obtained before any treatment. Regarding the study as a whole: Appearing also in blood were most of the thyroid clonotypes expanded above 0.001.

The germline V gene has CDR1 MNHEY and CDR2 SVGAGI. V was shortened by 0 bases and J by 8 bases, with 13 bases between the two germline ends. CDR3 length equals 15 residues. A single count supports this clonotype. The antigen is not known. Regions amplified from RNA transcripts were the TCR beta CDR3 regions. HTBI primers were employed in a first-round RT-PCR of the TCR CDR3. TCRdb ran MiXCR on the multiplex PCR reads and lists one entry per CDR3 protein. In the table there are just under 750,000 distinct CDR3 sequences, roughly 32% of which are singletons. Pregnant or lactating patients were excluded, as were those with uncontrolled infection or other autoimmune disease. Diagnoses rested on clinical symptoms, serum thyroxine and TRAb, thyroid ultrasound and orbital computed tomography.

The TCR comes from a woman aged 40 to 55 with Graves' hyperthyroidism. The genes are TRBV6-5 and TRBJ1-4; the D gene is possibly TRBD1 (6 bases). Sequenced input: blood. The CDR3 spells CASSYSGQSREKLFF. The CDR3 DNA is TGTGCCAGCAGTTACTCGGGACAATCTCGCGAAAAACTGTTTTTT.